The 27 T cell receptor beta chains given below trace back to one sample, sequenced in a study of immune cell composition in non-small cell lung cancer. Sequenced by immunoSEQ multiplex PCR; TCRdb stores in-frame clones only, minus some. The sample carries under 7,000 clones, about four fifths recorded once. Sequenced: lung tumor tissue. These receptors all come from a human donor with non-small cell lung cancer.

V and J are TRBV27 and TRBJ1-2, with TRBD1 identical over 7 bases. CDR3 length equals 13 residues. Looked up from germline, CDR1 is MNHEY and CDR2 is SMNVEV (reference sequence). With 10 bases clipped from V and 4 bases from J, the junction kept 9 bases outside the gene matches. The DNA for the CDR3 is TGTGCCACCTTTGACAGGGAAGCCTATGGCTACACCTTC. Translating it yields CATFDREAYGYTF.

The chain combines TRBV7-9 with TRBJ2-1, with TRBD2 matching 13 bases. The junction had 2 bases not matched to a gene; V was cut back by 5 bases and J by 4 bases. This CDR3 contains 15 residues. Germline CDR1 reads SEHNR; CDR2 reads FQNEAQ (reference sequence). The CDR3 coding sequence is TGTGCCAGCAGCAAGACTAGCGGGAGGTACAATGAGCAGTTCTTC. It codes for CASSKTSGRYNEQFF.

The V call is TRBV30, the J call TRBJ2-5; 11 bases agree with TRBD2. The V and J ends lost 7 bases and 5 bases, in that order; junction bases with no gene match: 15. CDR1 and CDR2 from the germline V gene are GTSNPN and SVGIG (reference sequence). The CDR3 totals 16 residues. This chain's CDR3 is CAFKSSGRAVSETQYF. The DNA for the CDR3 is TGTGCCTTTAAAAGTAGCGGGAGGGCCGTGTCGGAGACCCAGTACTTC.

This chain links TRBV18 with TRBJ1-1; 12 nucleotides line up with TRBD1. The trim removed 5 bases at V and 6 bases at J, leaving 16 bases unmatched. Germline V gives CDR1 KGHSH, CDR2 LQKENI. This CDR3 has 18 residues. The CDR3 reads CASSSLPGTGGGSAEAFF. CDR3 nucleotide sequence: TGTGCCAGCTCAAGTTTGCCCGGGACAGGGGGCGGGAGCGCTGAAGCTTTCTTT.

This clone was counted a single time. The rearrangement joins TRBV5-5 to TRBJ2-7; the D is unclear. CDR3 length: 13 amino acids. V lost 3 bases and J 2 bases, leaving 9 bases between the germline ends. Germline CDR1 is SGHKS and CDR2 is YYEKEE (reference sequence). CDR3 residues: CASSSTPPYEQYF. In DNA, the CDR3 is TGTGCCAGCAGCTCGACTCCCCCCTACGAGCAGTACTTC.

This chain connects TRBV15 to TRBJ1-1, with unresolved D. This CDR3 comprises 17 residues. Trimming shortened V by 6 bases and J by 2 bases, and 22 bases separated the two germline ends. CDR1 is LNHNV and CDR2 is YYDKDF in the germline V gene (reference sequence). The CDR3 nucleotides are TGTGCCACCAGAGCCCGTGGGAGAGGGATCGGCAACACTGAAGCTTTCTTT. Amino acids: CATRARGRGIGNTEAFF.

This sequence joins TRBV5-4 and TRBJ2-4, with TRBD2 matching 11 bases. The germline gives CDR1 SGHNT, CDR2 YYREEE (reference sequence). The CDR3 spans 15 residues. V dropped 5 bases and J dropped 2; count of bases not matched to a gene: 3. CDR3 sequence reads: CASRVAGGSKNIQYF. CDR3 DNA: TGTGCCAGCAGGGTAGCGGGGGGGTCCAAAAACATTCAGTACTTC.

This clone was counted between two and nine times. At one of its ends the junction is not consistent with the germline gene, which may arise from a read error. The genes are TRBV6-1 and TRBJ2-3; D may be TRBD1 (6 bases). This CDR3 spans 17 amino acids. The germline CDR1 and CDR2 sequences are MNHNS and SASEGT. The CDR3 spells CAISGWTVELSTDTQYF. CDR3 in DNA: TGTGCCATCAGTGGGTGGACAGTTGAACTTAGCACAGATACGCAGTATTTT.

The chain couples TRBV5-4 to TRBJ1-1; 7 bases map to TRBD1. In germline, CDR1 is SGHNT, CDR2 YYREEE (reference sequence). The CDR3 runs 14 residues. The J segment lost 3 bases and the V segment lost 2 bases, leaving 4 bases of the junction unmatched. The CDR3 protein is CASSFTGDDTEAFF. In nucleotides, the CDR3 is TGTGCCAGCAGCTTTACAGGGGATGACACTGAAGCTTTCTTT.

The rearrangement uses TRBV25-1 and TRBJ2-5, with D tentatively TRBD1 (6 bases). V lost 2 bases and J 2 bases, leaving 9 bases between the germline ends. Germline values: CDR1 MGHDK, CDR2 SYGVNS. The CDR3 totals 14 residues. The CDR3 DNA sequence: TGTGCCAGCAGTGAAAGGGGGTGGCAAGAGACCCAGTACTTC. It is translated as CASSERGWQETQYF.

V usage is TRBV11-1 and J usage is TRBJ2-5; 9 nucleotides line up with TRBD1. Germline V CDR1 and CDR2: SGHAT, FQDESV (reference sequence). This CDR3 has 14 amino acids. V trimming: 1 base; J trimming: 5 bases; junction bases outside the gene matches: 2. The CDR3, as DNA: TGTGCCAGCAGCTTAGGAGGACAGGGGGAGACCCAGTACTTC. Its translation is CASSLGGQGETQYF.

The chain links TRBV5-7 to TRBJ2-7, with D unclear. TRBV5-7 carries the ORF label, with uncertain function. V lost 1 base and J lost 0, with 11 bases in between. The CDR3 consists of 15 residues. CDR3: CASSLISRYSYEQYF. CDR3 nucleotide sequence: TGTGCCAGCAGCTTGATCAGCAGGTACTCCTACGAGCAGTACTTC.

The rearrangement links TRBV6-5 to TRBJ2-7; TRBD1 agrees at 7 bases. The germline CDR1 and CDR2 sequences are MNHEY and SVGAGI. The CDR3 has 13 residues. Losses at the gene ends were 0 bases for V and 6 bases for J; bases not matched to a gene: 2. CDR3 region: CASSYSAGGEQYF. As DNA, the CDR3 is TGTGCCAGCAGTTACTCGGCAGGGGGCGAGCAGTACTTC.

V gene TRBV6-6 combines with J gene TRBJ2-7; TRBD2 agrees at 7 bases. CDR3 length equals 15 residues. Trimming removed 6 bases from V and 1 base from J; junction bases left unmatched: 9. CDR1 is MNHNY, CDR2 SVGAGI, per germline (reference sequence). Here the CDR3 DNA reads TGTGCCAGCAGGTCCAGGGAGGGAGTTTCCTACGAGCAGTACTTC. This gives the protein CASRSREGVSYEQYF.

CDR3 region: CASSASRNEQFF. The DNA of the CDR3 is TGTGCCAGCAGCGCCTCGAGGAATGAGCAGTTCTTC. The chain has TRBV7-9 and TRBJ2-1; no firm D call. V was pared by 5 bases and J by 7 bases, with 9 bases between. The CDR3 has 12 residues. Germline V gene lookup returns CDR1 SEHNR and CDR2 FQNEAQ (reference sequence).

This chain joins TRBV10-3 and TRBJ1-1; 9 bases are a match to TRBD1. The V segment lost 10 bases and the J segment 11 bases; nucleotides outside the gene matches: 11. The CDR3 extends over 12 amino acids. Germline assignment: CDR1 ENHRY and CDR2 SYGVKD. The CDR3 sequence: CATSGQGDEAFF. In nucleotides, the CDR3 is TGTGCCACCTCGGGACAGGGCGATGAGGCTTTCTTT.

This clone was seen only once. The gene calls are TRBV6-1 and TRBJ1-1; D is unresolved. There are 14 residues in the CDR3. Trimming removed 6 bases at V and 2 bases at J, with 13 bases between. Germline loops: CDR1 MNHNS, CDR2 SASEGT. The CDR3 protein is CASSRVSYNTEAFF. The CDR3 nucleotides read TGTGCCAGCAGCCGAGTGTCGTATAACACTGAAGCTTTCTTT.

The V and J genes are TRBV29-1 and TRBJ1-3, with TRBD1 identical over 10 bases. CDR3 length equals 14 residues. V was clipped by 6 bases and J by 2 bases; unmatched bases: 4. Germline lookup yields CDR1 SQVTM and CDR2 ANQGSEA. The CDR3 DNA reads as TGCAGCGTCAGACAGGGGGCAACTGGAAACACCATATATTTT. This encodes CSVRQGATGNTIYF.

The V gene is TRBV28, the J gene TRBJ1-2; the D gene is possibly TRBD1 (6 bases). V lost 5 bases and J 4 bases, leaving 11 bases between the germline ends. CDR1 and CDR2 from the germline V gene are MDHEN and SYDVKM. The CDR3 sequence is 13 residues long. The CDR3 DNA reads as TGTGCCAGCAGTCTTAGGGGGGGCTATGGCTACACCTTC. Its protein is CASSLRGGYGYTF.

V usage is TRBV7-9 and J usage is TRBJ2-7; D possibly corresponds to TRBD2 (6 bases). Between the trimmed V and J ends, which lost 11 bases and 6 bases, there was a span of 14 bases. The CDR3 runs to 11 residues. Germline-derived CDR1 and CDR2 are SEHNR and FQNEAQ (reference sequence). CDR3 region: CAAQNGGEQYF. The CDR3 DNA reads TGTGCCGCCCAGAACGGGGGCGAGCAGTACTTC.

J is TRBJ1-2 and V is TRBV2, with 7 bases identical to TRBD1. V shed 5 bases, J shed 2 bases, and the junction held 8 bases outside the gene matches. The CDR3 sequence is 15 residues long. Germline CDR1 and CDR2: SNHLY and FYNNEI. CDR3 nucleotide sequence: TGTGCCAGCAGTCCCCGGGGGACAGCAAACTATGGCTACACCTTC. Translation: CASSPRGTANYGYTF. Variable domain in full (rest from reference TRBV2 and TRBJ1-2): EPEVTQTPSHQVTQMGQEVILRCVPISNHLYFYWYRQILGQKVEFLVSFYNNEISEKSEIFDDQFSVERPDGSNFTLKIRSTKLEDSAMYFCASSPRGTANYGYTFGSGTRLTVV.

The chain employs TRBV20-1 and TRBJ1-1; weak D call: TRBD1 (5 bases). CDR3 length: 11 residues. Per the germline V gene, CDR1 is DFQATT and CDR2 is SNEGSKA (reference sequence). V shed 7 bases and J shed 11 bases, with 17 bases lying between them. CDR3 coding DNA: TGCAGTGTCCCGCCGCGGCGGGGGGCTTTCTTT. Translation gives CSVPPRRGAFF.

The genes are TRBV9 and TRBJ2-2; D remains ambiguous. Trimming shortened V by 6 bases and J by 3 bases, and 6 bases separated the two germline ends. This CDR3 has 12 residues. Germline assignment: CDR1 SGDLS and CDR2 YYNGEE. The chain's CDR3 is CASTSDTGELFF. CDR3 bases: TGTGCCAGCACCTCTGACACCGGGGAGCTGTTTTTT. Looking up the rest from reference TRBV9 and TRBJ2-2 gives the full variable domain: DSGVTQTPKHLITATGQRVTLRCSPRSGDLSVYWYQQSLDQGLQFLIQYYNGEERAKGNILERFSAQQFPDLHSELNLSSLELGDSALYFCASTSDTGELFFGEGSRLTVL.

The CDR3 loop is CASSFGTSQETQYF. CDR3 bases: TGCGCCAGCAGCTTCGGGACAAGCCAAGAGACCCAGTACTTC. The chain recombines TRBV5-1 with TRBJ2-5, with D perhaps TRBD1 (6 bases). The CDR3 sequence is 14 residues long. V lost 2 bases, J lost 1 base, and 9 bases lay in between. Germline values: CDR1 SGHRS, CDR2 YFSETQ. The variable domain in full, with the rest retrieved from reference TRBV5-1 and TRBJ2-5, is KAGVTQTPRYLIKTRGQQVTLSCSPISGHRSVSWYQQTPGQGLQFLFEYFSETQRNKGNFPGRFSGRQFSNSRSEMNVSTLELGDSALYLCASSFGTSQETQYFGPGTRLLVL.

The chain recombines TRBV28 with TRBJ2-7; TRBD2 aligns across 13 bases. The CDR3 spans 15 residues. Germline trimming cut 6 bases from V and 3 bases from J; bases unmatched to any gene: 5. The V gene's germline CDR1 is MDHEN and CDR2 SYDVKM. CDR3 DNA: TGTGCCAGCAGACCAGGACTAGCGGGAGTCTACGAGCAGTACTTC. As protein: CASRPGLAGVYEQYF.

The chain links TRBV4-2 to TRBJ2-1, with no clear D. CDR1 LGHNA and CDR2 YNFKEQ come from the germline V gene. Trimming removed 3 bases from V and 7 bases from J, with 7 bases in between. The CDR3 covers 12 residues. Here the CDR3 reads CASSHNFNEQFF. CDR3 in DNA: TGTGCCAGCAGCCATAACTTTAATGAGCAGTTCTTC.

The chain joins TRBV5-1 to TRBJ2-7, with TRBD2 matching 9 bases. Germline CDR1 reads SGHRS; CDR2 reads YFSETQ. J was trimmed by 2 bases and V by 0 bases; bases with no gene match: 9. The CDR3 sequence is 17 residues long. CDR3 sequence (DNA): TGCGCCAGCAGCTTGGGACTAGCGGACGATTCCGCCTACGAGCAGTACTTC. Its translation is CASSLGLADDSAYEQYF.